Included here is one TCR beta chain sequence, with context. TCRdb's copy holds only in-frame clones and misses some; the assay was immunoSEQ multiplex PCR. The sample holds about 150,000 clones, around 84% seen once. This specimen belongs to a study of blood T cell repertoires in COVID-19. Participant age was 18 to 89 years, and participants resided in fewer than 25 US areas. With 4 bases clipped from V and 5 bases from J, the junction kept 15 bases outside the gene matches. Germline values: CDR1 SQVTM, CDR2 ANQGSEA. This CDR3 contains 16 residues. V gene TRBV29-1 combines with J gene TRBJ2-7, with TRBD1 matching over 9 bases. Sequencing was done on a sample of PBMCs or T cells enriched from blood (not recorded which). The sequence derives from a woman aged 50 to 65 who had been exposed to COVID-19. CDR3 in DNA: TGCAGCGTTGGTGGGACCGAGGACAGGGGTTCTCACGAGCAGTACTTC. This gives the protein CSVGGTEDRGSHEQYF.